This TCR beta chain was observed in a study of blood T cells in healthy people across ages. Points on this clonotype: One end of the junction does not line up with germline, which may come from a read error.

Per sample, at least 5 micrograms of total RNA were extracted. This CDR3 is 14 amino acids long. Looked up from germline, CDR1 is SGHRS and CDR2 is YFSETQ. Next came a second PCR, run for about 7 to 12 cycles, which used a sample-barcoded 5' primer along with a J-beta primer mix. MiXCR was run by TCRdb on the 5' RACE reads, yielding one entry per CDR3 protein. The sample holds more than 600,000 distinct CDR3 sequences; just under 25% are singletons and the top ten take 9.4%. The same specimen was also included in a second study, on T cells of mothers and their children.

This chain connects TRBV5-1 to TRBJ2-5, with a weak D call TRBD2 (6 bases). The J call may not be correct, given that the DNA end is closer to TRBJ2-1. The sample comprised blood. The receptor comes from a boy between 10 and 17 years old in good health. In nucleotides, the CDR3 is TGCGCCAGCATGGAGGGGCTCTCCTACAATAAGCAGTTCTTC. Its translation is CASMEGLSYNKQFF.